This T cell receptor (beta chain) originates from a study of blood T cell repertoires in COVID-19. Study-wide context: PBMCs, B-cell-depleted T cells, or T cells were the source of the cDNA or gDNA that made up the material.

This clone was seen a few times. In the authors' methods: Reference gene primer amplification yielded estimated nucleated cell counts. Sequenced by immunoSEQ multiplex PCR; TCRdb stores in-frame clones only, minus some. Clonal size and the V and J genes are those of that table, whereas D and trimming came from the DNA. The profile covers 230,000 or so clones, with 75% to 90% appearing a single time and around 5% taken by the ten largest. Sample: peripheral blood. This TCR was sampled from a human donor in a cohort sampled during active COVID-19.

The CDR3 coding sequence is TGTGCCAGTAGTCCACAGGGCTATGGCTACACCTTC. Protein sequence: CASSPQGYGYTF. The V gene is TRBV19, the J gene TRBJ1-2, with a tentative D call TRBD1 (6 bases). V lost 5 bases and J lost 4, with 8 bases in between. CDR3 size: 12 residues. Germline V gene data show CDR1 as LNHDA and CDR2 as SQIVND (reference sequence).